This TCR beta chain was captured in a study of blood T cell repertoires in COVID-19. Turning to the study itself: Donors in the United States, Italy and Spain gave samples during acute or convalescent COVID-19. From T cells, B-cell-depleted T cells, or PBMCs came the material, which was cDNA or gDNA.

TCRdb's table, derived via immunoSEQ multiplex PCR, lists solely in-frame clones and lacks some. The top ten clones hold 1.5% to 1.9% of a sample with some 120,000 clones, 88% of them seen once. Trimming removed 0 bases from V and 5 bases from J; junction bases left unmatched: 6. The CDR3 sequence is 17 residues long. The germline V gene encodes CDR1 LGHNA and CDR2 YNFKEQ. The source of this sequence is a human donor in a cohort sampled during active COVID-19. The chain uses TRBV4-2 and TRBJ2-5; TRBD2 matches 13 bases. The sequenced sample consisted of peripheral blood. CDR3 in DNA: TGTGCCAGCAGCCAAGACCCACTAGCGGGGGGGCGGGAGACCCAGTACTTC. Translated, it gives CASSQDPLAGGRETQYF.